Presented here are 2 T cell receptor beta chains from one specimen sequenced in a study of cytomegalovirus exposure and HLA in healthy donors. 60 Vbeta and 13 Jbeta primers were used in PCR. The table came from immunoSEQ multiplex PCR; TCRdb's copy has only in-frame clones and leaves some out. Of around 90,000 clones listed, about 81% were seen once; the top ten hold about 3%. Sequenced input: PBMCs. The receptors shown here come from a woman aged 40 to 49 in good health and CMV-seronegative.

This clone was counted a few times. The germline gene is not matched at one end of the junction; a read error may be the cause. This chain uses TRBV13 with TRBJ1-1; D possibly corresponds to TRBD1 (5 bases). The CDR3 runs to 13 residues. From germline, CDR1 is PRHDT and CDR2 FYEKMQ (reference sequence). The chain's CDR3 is CASSLGQGPESCF. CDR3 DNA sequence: TGTGCCAGCAGCTTAGGCCAGGGCCCCGAGAGCTGCTTT.

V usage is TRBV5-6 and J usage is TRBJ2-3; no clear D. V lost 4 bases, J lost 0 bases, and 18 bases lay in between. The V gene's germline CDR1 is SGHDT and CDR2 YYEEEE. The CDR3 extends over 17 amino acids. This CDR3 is CASSLIGSLTSTDTQYF. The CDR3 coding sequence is TGTGCCAGCAGCCTGATCGGGTCTCTTACTAGCACAGATACGCAGTATTTT. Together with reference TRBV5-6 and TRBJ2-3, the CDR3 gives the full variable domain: DAGVTQSPTHLIKTRGQQVTLRCSPKSGHDTVSWYQQALGQGPQFIFQYYEEEERQRGNFPDRFSGHQFPNYSSELNVNALLLGDSALYLCASSLIGSLTSTDTQYFGPGTRLTVL.